A selection of T cell receptor beta chains follows, all from one sample in a study of naive and memory T cell subsets. TCRdb used MiXCR to reprocess the UMI-ligation and nested PCR reads, holding one entry per CDR3 protein. The sample records about 100,000 distinct CDR3 sequences, roughly 15% being singletons. Source material: naive CD8+ T cells from blood. The origin of the receptors is a human donor in good health. CDR3s include the opening cysteine and the closing phenylalanine or tryptophan. The order of the fields is clone size, J gene, D gene, V gene, CDR3 protein. D genes are given only for firm matches. Clone size is not always given. Where it is, it says once, few, many or a class for expanded clones.

size: many
J: TRBJ1-6
D: -
V: TRBV4-3
CDR3: CASSQAPGANNSPLHF

size: few
J: TRBJ2-3
D: TRBD2
V: TRBV20-1
CDR3: CSASASSGRAEVTQYF

size: -
J: TRBJ2-1
D: TRBD2
V: TRBV19
CDR3: CASRRGTSGGGAYNEQFF

size: few
J: TRBJ2-1
D: -
V: TRBV25-1
CDR3: CASSESQGVFNEQFF

size: many
J: TRBJ1-2
D: -
V: TRBV29-1
CDR3: CSGSDRNSYGYTF

size: few
J: TRBJ1-4
D: -
V: TRBV12-3/TRBV12-4
CDR3: CASSLEVGKLFF

size: few
J: TRBJ2-6
D: -
V: TRBV5-1
CDR3: CASSSLAAGANVLTF

size: few
J: TRBJ2-5
D: -
V: TRBV10-3
CDR3: CAIRASARKLEDQETQYF

size: once
J: TRBJ2-1
D: -
V: TRBV15
CDR3: CATSSTSSYNEQFF

size: -
J: TRBJ2-5
D: -
V: TRBV24-1
CDR3: CASSEPGETQYF

size: -
J: TRBJ2-7
D: -
V: TRBV3-1
CDR3: CASSQDRVELHEQYF

size: few
J: TRBJ2-7
D: -
V: TRBV29-1
CDR3: CSVVSYEQYF

size: few
J: TRBJ2-1
D: -
V: TRBV15
CDR3: CATSSSRDEQFF

size: many
J: TRBJ2-3
D: TRBD1
V: TRBV7-2
CDR3: CASRSGDRSDTQYF

size: -
J: TRBJ2-7
D: -
V: TRBV24-1
CDR3: CATSDCDSCEQYF

size: -
J: TRBJ2-7
D: TRBD1
V: TRBV7-2
CDR3: CASSTPVDRPSYEQYF

size: -
J: TRBJ2-1
D: TRBD2
V: TRBV6-2/TRBV6-3
CDR3: CASRGTSGRAGVINEQFF

size: many
J: TRBJ1-1
D: TRBD1
V: TRBV10-3
CDR3: CAISDQGDEAFF

size: few
J: TRBJ2-1
D: TRBD2
V: TRBV20-1
CDR3: CSAHRAGGPYNEQFF

size: many
J: TRBJ1-2
D: -
V: TRBV30
CDR3: CAWTPLDRAGYTF

size: -
J: TRBJ2-2
D: -
V: TRBV7-2
CDR3: CASSLGYPTGELFF

size: many
J: TRBJ2-3
D: -
V: TRBV11-2
CDR3: CASSLSVQGTDTQYF

size: few
J: TRBJ2-5
D: TRBD1
V: TRBV7-9
CDR3: CASSLGTGVETQYF

size: few
J: TRBJ2-1
D: -
V: TRBV20-1
CDR3: CSARERWGGLVNEQFF

size: few
J: TRBJ1-2
D: -
V: TRBV2
CDR3: CASSAVSYGYTF

size: -
J: TRBJ1-5
D: -
V: TRBV6-5
CDR3: CASSGSSNQPQHF

size: -
J: TRBJ2-1
D: TRBD2
V: TRBV3-1
CDR3: CASSQDSGLAGVYEQFF

size: -
J: TRBJ1-1
D: -
V: TRBV7-2
CDR3: CASSLVPTEEAFF

size: few
J: TRBJ1-2
D: TRBD1
V: TRBV12-3/TRBV12-4
CDR3: CASSFTRDRGLHGYTF

size: once
J: TRBJ1-5
D: -
V: TRBV28
CDR3: CASSFTVYSNQPQHF

size: many
J: TRBJ2-1
D: -
V: TRBV20-1
CDR3: CSAPYFRGSYNEQFF

size: many
J: TRBJ2-1
D: -
V: TRBV4-3
CDR3: CASSQEGNEQFF

size: -
J: TRBJ1-5
D: -
V: TRBV4-3
CDR3: CASSQDGPGTTESGEQHF